Sequencing of this T cell receptor beta chain was carried out in a study of T-cell reconstitution after alpha-beta-depleted transplantation in children. Trimming took off 0 bases at V and 7 bases at J, with 9 bases between the two ends. From germline, CDR1 is DFQATT and CDR2 SNEGSKA (reference sequence). This CDR3 is 12 amino acids long. A TCRbeta library incorporating unique molecular identifiers was prepared. From the PCR reads, TCRdb called clonotypes with MiXCR, one entry per CDR3 protein. This table has 210,000 or so distinct CDR3 sequences, roughly a tenth appearing once. The chain links TRBV20-1 to TRBJ1-1; D is unresolved. This specimen consisted of PBMCs from the stem cell graft donor, obtained from the stem cell graft. The receptor was derived from a human donor who donated a stem cell graft to a child with acute lymphoblastic leukemia. The CDR3 loop is CSARDPWSEAFF. In DNA form, the CDR3 reads TGCAGTGCTAGAGATCCGTGGAGTGAAGCTTTCTTT.